One sample yielded the 25 T cell receptor beta chains listed below, sequenced in a study of blood T cell repertoires in COVID-19. Only in-frame clones appear in the TCRdb table, and some are missing; sequencing was by immunoSEQ multiplex PCR. The repertoire holds 130,000 to 150,000 clones, approximately 80% seen once, with roughly 34% in the top ten. Sequencing was done on a sample of peripheral blood. The source is a human donor in a cohort sampled during active COVID-19.

This clone was detected once. The V gene is TRBV30, the J gene TRBJ1-2; 10 positions match TRBD1. The CDR3 length is 12 residues. Per the germline V gene, CDR1 is GTSNPN and CDR2 is SVGIG (reference sequence). V lost 2 bases and J lost 14; bases outside the gene matches: 8. The CDR3 DNA reads as TGTGCCTGGAGTTCGACCGGACAGGGGGGAACCTTC. Residues: CAWSSTGQGGTF.

This chain joins TRBV18 and TRBJ2-5; 7 nucleotides line up with TRBD1. Per the germline V gene, CDR1 is KGHSH and CDR2 is LQKENI. CDR3 length equals 14 residues. Trimming at V came to 2 bases and at J to 7 bases, leaving 7 bases not matched to a gene. Written as DNA, the CDR3 is TGTGCCAGCTCACCAACGACAGGGCCCGCGACCCAGTACTTC. Translated: CASSPTTGPATQYF. Full variable domain (remainder filled in from reference TRBV18 and TRBJ2-5): NAGVMQNPRHLVRRRGQEARLRCSPMKGHSHVYWYRQLPEEGLKFMVYLQKENIIDESGMPKERFSAEFPKEGPSILRIQQVVRGDSAAYFCASSPTTGPATQYFGPGTRLLVL.

This clone was seen only once. This chain connects TRBV27 to TRBJ1-2, with a possible D match to TRBD1 (6 bases). Trimming removed 8 bases from V and 9 bases from J, with 22 bases in between. The length of the CDR3 is 14 residues. Germline V gives CDR1 MNHEY, CDR2 SMNVEV (reference sequence). CDR3 protein: CASGGGQSWNSYTF. The CDR3 DNA is TGTGCCAGCGGTGGCGGACAGTCGTGGAATAGCTACACCTTC.

This rearrangement joins TRBV4-1 to TRBJ2-1; TRBD2 matches 11 bases. Unmatched junction bases numbered 7, after V lost 0 bases and J lost 9 bases. In germline, CDR1 is MGHRA, CDR2 YSYEKL. The CDR3 extends over 16 amino acids. CDR3 bases: TGCGCCAGCAGCCAAGATTTAGCGGGGGGGCATGGTGAGCAGTTCTTC. Translated: CASSQDLAGGHGEQFF.

Note on this clone: Other DNA variants within this sample encode the same CDR3. CDR3 sequence reads: CASSPGTDYGYTF. In DNA, the CDR3 is TGTGCCAGCTCACCAGGGACAGACTATGGCTACACCTTC. The chain uses TRBV18 and TRBJ1-2; 7 bases agree with TRBD1. This CDR3 is built from 13 residues. With V trimmed by 2 bases and J by 3 bases, 0 bases remained unmatched. Germline assignment: CDR1 KGHSH and CDR2 LQKENI. Full variable domain (missing parts from reference TRBV18 and TRBJ1-2): NAGVMQNPRHLVRRRGQEARLRCSPMKGHSHVYWYRQLPEEGLKFMVYLQKENIIDESGMPKERFSAEFPKEGPSILRIQQVVRGDSAAYFCASSPGTDYGYTFGSGTRLTVV.

This chain connects TRBV28 to TRBJ2-3, with a tentative D call TRBD2 (6 bases). Deletions cut 10 bases from V and 9 bases from J, with 17 bases between. Germline loops: CDR1 MDHEN, CDR2 SYDVKM. This CDR3 is built from 12 residues. CDR3 region: CATAGPGETQYF. In DNA, the CDR3 is TGTGCCACCGCGGGCCCGGGGGAAACGCAGTATTTT.

The V call is TRBV5-6, the J call TRBJ1-4, with no clear D. Trimming cost V 1 base and J 5 bases, with 9 bases left between them. This CDR3 region has 14 residues. The germline V gene encodes CDR1 SGHDT and CDR2 YYEEEE. This chain's CDR3 is CASSLLAGNEKLFF. For the CDR3, the DNA is TGTGCCAGCAGCTTGTTGGCAGGAAATGAAAAACTGTTTTTT.

This clone was observed a single time. The rearrangement uses TRBV7-2 and TRBJ2-1; D is perhaps TRBD1 (6 bases). Germline CDR1 is SGHTA and CDR2 is FQGNSA. The V and J ends lost 6 bases and 0 bases respectively, with 12 bases between them. The CDR3 has 15 residues. The CDR3 DNA sequence: TGTGCCAGCAGGGGGACAAGGAGCTCCTACAATGAGCAGTTCTTC. Translation: CASRGTRSSYNEQFF.

The J gene is TRBJ2-5, the V gene TRBV5-1; D possibly corresponds to TRBD2 (6 bases). The V gene's germline CDR1 is SGHRS and CDR2 YFSETQ. Trimming took off 4 bases at V and 2 bases at J, with 12 bases between the two ends. CDR3 length: 14 residues. The CDR3 DNA follows: TGCGCCAGCAGCGCGGGACCGCGTCAAGAGACCCAGTACTTC. Translating it yields CASSAGPRQETQYF.

The V gene is TRBV4-1, the J gene TRBJ1-5, with no clear D. V gave up 1 base and J gave up 6 bases, with 10 bases separating them. The CDR3 sequence is 14 residues long. Germline V gene data show CDR1 as MGHRA and CDR2 as YSYEKL. This CDR3 reads CASSQGHGGQPQHF. The CDR3 nucleotides are TGCGCCAGCAGCCAAGGCCACGGCGGTCAGCCCCAGCATTTT.

The rearrangement uses TRBV6-4 and TRBJ1-6; D is possibly TRBD1 (6 bases). The CDR3 totals 13 residues. V dropped 3 bases and J dropped 10 bases, with 10 bases sitting between them. Per germline, CDR1 MRHNA and CDR2 SNTAGT. In DNA, the CDR3 is TGTGCCAGCAGTGAGGACAGAGTGTCACCCCTCCACTTT. It specifies CASSEDRVSPLHF.

This clone was picked up one time. DNA for the CDR3: TGTGCCAGCAGCTTGGCCAGGAGGGAAACCTACGAGCAGTACTTC. Protein sequence: CASSLARRETYEQYF. The chain has TRBV5-6 and TRBJ2-7, with D possibly being TRBD2 (6 bases). Deletions cut 0 bases from V and 2 bases from J, with 12 bases between. The CDR3 length is 15 residues. The germline CDR1 and CDR2 sequences are SGHDT and YYEEEE.

V usage is TRBV19 and J usage is TRBJ2-3; D call uncertain. Germline loops: CDR1 LNHDA, CDR2 SQIVND (reference sequence). The CDR3 sequence is 11 residues long. The V end lost 3 bases, the J end lost 6 bases, and 4 bases lay between the germline ends. CDR3 coding DNA: TGTGCCAGTAGTATGAGGGATACGCAGTATTTT. Encoded protein: CASSMRDTQYF.

This sequence joins TRBV5-6 and TRBJ2-5, with D possibly TRBD1 on 6 matching bases. Trimming took off 2 bases at V and 5 bases at J, with 16 bases between the two ends. The CDR3 runs to 15 residues. The germline V gene encodes CDR1 SGHDT and CDR2 YYEEEE. The CDR3 sequence: CASSFLTGHRETQYF. CDR3 DNA: TGTGCCAGCAGCTTTTTAACAGGGCATAGGGAGACCCAGTACTTC.

This chain connects TRBV5-4 to TRBJ1-2; TRBD1 might be the D (6 bases). The ends were cut back, 4 bases at V and 10 bases at J, with 20 bases in the middle. Germline V gene lookup returns CDR1 SGHNT and CDR2 YYREEE (reference sequence). The CDR3 sequence is 14 residues long. The CDR3 DNA reads TGTGCCAGCAGCCGGAACCCCAGACAGGCTGTCTACACCTTC. It is translated as CASSRNPRQAVYTF.

This clone appeared a single time. CDR3 nucleotide sequence: TGTGCCAGCAGATTTGACACCCAAATACCCTATGGCTACACCTTC. It translates to CASRFDTQIPYGYTF. The chain uses TRBV7-2 and TRBJ1-2; D is unclear. This CDR3 region has 15 residues. V lost 6 bases and J lost 4, with 18 bases in between. Germline values: CDR1 SGHTA, CDR2 FQGNSA. The variable domain in full, completed from reference TRBV7-2 and TRBJ1-2, reads GAGVSQSPSNKVTEKGKDVELRCDPISGHTALYWYRQSLGQGLEFLIYFQGNSAPDKSGLPSDRFSAERTGGSVSTLTIQRTQQEDSAVYLCASRFDTQIPYGYTFGSGTRLTVV.

The V and J genes are TRBV14 and TRBJ2-3; 8 nucleotides match TRBD2. The trim removed 4 bases at V and 4 bases at J, leaving 4 bases unmatched. This CDR3 has 14 residues. CDR1 SGHDN and CDR2 FVKESK come from the germline V gene. DNA of the CDR3: TGTGCCAGCAGCCGCCGACTAGCGCCAGATACGCAGTATTTT. Protein sequence: CASSRRLAPDTQYF.

This rearrangement joins TRBV3-1 (or the pseudogene TRBV3-2) to TRBJ2-5; tentatively, D is TRBD2 (7 bases). The CDR3 contains 16 residues. Germline CDR1 reads LGHDT; CDR2 reads YNNKEL (reference sequence). V lost 1 base to trimming and J lost 0 bases, with 12 bases between them. This chain's CDR3 is CASSQGEGGNQETQYF. As DNA, the CDR3 is TGTGCCAGCAGCCAAGGGGAGGGGGGTAACCAAGAGACCCAGTACTTC.

V is TRBV5-4 and J is TRBJ1-1; no clear D. CDR1 is SGHNT, CDR2 YYREEE, per germline (reference sequence). This CDR3 spans 16 amino acids. V lost 3 bases and J lost 3, with 18 bases in between. The CDR3 loop reads CASSSRDITRHTEAFF. As DNA, the CDR3 is TGTGCCAGCAGCTCCCGTGACATCACGCGACACACTGAAGCTTTCTTT.

The rearrangement joins TRBV6-5 to TRBJ1-3; the D gene is possibly TRBD1 (6 bases). Trimming left V 5 bases short and J 1 base short, with 9 bases between. The CDR3 spans 14 residues. Germline CDR1 and CDR2: MNHEY and SVGAGI. CDR3 in amino acids: CASSPQGSGNTIYF. The DNA of the CDR3 is TGTGCCAGCAGTCCACAGGGATCTGGAAACACCATATATTTT.

This sequence joins TRBV5-6 and TRBJ1-2; tentative D call: TRBD1 (5 bases). V was clipped by 4 bases and J by 2 bases, with 15 bases between them. Per germline, CDR1 SGHDT and CDR2 YYEEEE. CDR3 length: 15 residues. CDR3 region: CASSLGSGLNYGYTF. The DNA of the CDR3 is TGTGCCAGCAGCCTGGGTTCAGGGCTGAACTATGGCTACACCTTC.

The chain combines TRBV5-1 with TRBJ2-3, with 12 bases fitting TRBD2. The germline CDR1 and CDR2 sequences are SGHRS and YFSETQ. V was clipped by 4 bases and J by 3 bases; unmatched bases: 6. This CDR3 comprises 16 residues. The CDR3 sequence: CASSTGLAGFTDTQYF. Written as DNA, the CDR3 is TGCGCCAGCAGCACTGGACTAGCGGGGTTTACAGATACGCAGTATTTT. Looking up the rest from reference TRBV5-1 and TRBJ2-3 gives the full variable domain: KAGVTQTPRYLIKTRGQQVTLSCSPISGHRSVSWYQQTPGQGLQFLFEYFSETQRNKGNFPGRFSGRQFSNSRSEMNVSTLELGDSALYLCASSTGLAGFTDTQYFGPGTRLTVL.

This clone was observed a few times. The V gene is TRBV5-4, the J gene TRBJ2-2; 14 positions match TRBD2. V shed 4 bases and J 9 bases; nucleotides not matched to a gene: 8. In germline, CDR1 is SGHNT, CDR2 YYREEE (reference sequence). The CDR3 totals 16 residues. This chain's CDR3 is CASSIGTSGGRRELFF. The CDR3 DNA reads TGTGCCAGCAGCATCGGGACTAGCGGGGGACGGAGGGAGCTGTTTTTT.

This sequence joins TRBV27 and TRBJ2-2; no firm D call. Per germline, CDR1 MNHEY and CDR2 SMNVEV (reference sequence). With 5 bases removed from V and 4 bases from J, the gap between germline ends came to 5 bases. The CDR3 has 12 amino acids. The CDR3, as DNA: TGTGCCAGCAGTCACGGCACCGGGGAGCTGTTTTTT. Protein: CASSHGTGELFF.

This clone was seen once. V usage is TRBV5-4 and J usage is TRBJ1-2, with D possibly matching TRBD1 (6 bases). The CDR3 has 13 amino acids. Trimming left V 5 bases short and J 2 bases short, with 10 bases between. The germline V gene encodes CDR1 SGHNT and CDR2 YYREEE (reference sequence). The CDR3 bases are TGTGCCAGCAGTCGGGACACAAACTATGGCTACACCTTC. Translating it yields CASSRDTNYGYTF.